A single sample is the source of the 26 T cell receptor beta chains below, sequenced in a study of identical twins. TCRdb reprocessed the 5' RACE reads with MiXCR, giving one entry per CDR3 protein. The table records some 200,000 distinct CDR3 sequences, more than 6.5% of them present only once. In addition, the sample was reused for a study of yellow fever vaccine responses in identical twins.

Sequences were obtained from memory (CD45RO+) T cells sorted from blood. These TCRs come from a woman under 30 in good health.

This clonotype was counted ten times or more. The rearrangement uses TRBV3-1 and TRBJ1-2; TRBD1 matches 8 bases. This CDR3 is built from 14 residues. Per the germline V gene, CDR1 is LGHDT and CDR2 is YNNKEL (reference sequence). V dropped 0 bases and J dropped 5; count of bases not matched to a gene: 2. The CDR3, as DNA: TGTGCCAGCAGCCAAGACGGACAGGGTTATGGCTACACCTTC. Its protein product is CASSQDGQGYGYTF.

At least ten counts were recorded for this clonotype. The V and J genes are TRBV5-5 and TRBJ2-5; 11 nucleotides match TRBD1. CDR3 length: 16 residues. Germline assignment: CDR1 SGHKS and CDR2 YYEKEE (reference sequence). Trimming at V came to 4 bases and at J to 5 bases, leaving 10 bases not matched to a gene. The CDR3 loop reads CASSTGTGGGYETQYF. As DNA, the CDR3 is TGTGCCAGCAGCACCGGGACAGGGGGAGGGTATGAGACCCAGTACTTC. Filled out from reference TRBV5-5 and TRBJ2-5, the complete variable domain reads DAGVTQSPTHLIKTRGQQVTLRCSPISGHKSVSWYQQVLGQGPQFIFQYYEKEERGRGNFPDRFSARQFPNYSSELNVNALLLGDSALYLCASSTGTGGGYETQYFGPGTRLLVL.

The sample holds a few counts of this clonotype. The chain carries TRBV7-2 and TRBJ2-1, with a tentative D call TRBD1 (5 bases). V gave up 5 bases and J gave up 0 bases, with 14 bases separating them. The CDR3 is 16 residues long. Looked up from germline, CDR1 is SGHTA and CDR2 is FQGNSA. CDR3 in DNA: TGTGCCAGCAGCCCACGACAGAAGAGCTCCTACAATGAGCAGTTCTTC. Translation: CASSPRQKSSYNEQFF.

The chain couples TRBV29-1 to TRBJ2-2, with D maybe TRBD1 (5 bases). V was pared by 6 bases and J by 0 bases, with 17 bases between. Germline V gives CDR1 SQVTM, CDR2 ANQGSEA. The CDR3 sequence is 16 residues long. CDR3 coding DNA: TGCAGCGTCTGGGCAGTAGGGGCCCCGAACACCGGGGAGCTGTTTTTT. The encoded protein is CSVWAVGAPNTGELFF.

There are many counts of this clonotype. V and J are TRBV5-1 and TRBJ2-1; 11 bases agree with TRBD2. This CDR3 region has 14 residues. The V gene's germline CDR1 is SGHRS and CDR2 YFSETQ. Trimming at V came to 4 bases and at J to 9 bases, leaving 6 bases not matched to a gene. This CDR3 reads CASSILAGAGEQFF. In nucleotides, the CDR3 is TGCGCCAGCAGCATACTAGCGGGAGCTGGTGAGCAGTTCTTC.

The chain uses TRBV6-5 and TRBJ1-1, with D maybe TRBD1 (5 bases). CDR3 length: 14 residues. Germline CDR1 MNHEY, CDR2 SVGAGI. With 6 bases removed from V and 7 bases from J, the gap between germline ends came to 18 bases. The CDR3 spells CASSYNRQTYEAFF. The DNA for the CDR3 is TGTGCCAGCAGCTACAACCGACAGACCTATGAAGCTTTCTTT.

V and J are TRBV11-2 and TRBJ2-1, with 7 positions matching TRBD1. There are 14 residues in the CDR3. V lost 5 bases, J lost 8 bases, and 9 bases stayed unmatched. The germline gives CDR1 SGHAT, CDR2 FQNNGV. The CDR3 loop reads CASSRDRVAHEQFF. DNA for the CDR3: TGTGCCAGCAGCCGGGACAGAGTCGCCCATGAGCAGTTCTTC.

This clonotype was counted only a few times. The chain employs TRBV7-9 and TRBJ1-5, with D hard to call. The germline CDR1 and CDR2 sequences are SEHNR and FQNEAQ (reference sequence). The CDR3 loop spans 12 amino acids. V was clipped by 5 bases and J by 5 bases, with 7 bases between them. In DNA form, the CDR3 reads TGTGCCAGCAGCAATCTCGATCAGCCCCAGCATTTT. Its protein is CASSNLDQPQHF.

This clonotype came up a few times. J is TRBJ2-5 and V is TRBV11-2; 10 nucleotides line up with TRBD2. J lost 4 bases, V lost 5 bases, and 10 bases had no gene match. CDR3 size: 16 residues. CDR1 SGHAT and CDR2 FQNNGV come from the germline V gene. CDR3 in amino acids: CASSQTPTSGLETQYF. CDR3 DNA: TGTGCCAGCAGCCAGACGCCGACTAGCGGGTTAGAGACCCAGTACTTC.

The chain recombines TRBV28 with TRBJ1-2; D might be TRBD1 (6 bases). Germline lookup yields CDR1 MDHEN and CDR2 SYDVKM. This CDR3 is built from 14 residues. V was shortened by 7 bases and J by 4 bases, with 16 bases between the two germline ends. CDR3 amino acids: CASIKTGLGYGYTF. DNA for the CDR3: TGTGCCAGCATCAAGACAGGACTTGGCTATGGCTACACCTTC.

The CDR3 DNA follows: TGTGCCATTCTTAGCGGGTACAATGAGCAGTTCTTC. Amino acid sequence: CAILSGYNEQFF. The chain employs TRBV6-6 and TRBJ2-1; 7 bases agree with TRBD2. The trim removed 10 bases at V and 4 bases at J, leaving 4 bases unmatched. Per germline, CDR1 MNHNY and CDR2 SVGAGI (reference sequence). The CDR3 length is 12 residues.

The V and J genes are TRBV3-1 and TRBJ1-2; D remains ambiguous. Deletions cut 1 base from V and 8 bases from J, with 11 bases between. The germline V gene encodes CDR1 LGHDT and CDR2 YNNKEL (reference sequence). The length of the CDR3 is 13 residues. CDR3 bases: TGTGCCAGCAGCCAAGCCGACCGGCCCGGCTACACCTTC. Its protein is CASSQADRPGYTF. Based on the CDR3 plus reference TRBV3-1 and TRBJ1-2, the full variable domain is DTAVSQTPKYLVTQMGNDKSIKCEQNLGHDTMYWYKQDSKKFLKIMFSYNNKELIINETVPNRFSPKSPDKAHLNLHINSLELGDSAVYFCASSQADRPGYTFGSGTRLTVV.

This clonotype was observed at least ten times. CDR3 DNA: TGTGCCAGCAGCAAAAGGACAGGGACGGTTATCGGGGAGCTGTTTTTT. The encoded protein is CASSKRTGTVIGELFF. The rearrangement links TRBV5-8 to TRBJ2-2, with 8 bases aligning to TRBD1. The length of the CDR3 is 16 residues. Germline V lookup: CDR1 SGHTS, CDR2 YDEGEE. V shed 4 bases and J 7 bases; nucleotides not matched to a gene: 12.

This chain uses TRBV27 with TRBJ2-2; D perhaps matches TRBD2 (6 bases). This CDR3 is built from 17 residues. V was pared by 6 bases and J by 5 bases, with 22 bases between. CDR1 is MNHEY and CDR2 is SMNVEV in the germline V gene (reference sequence). CDR3 coding DNA: TGTGCCAGCAGGTCACTGGGGGTGGCGGGGAGAACCGGGGAGCTGTTTTTT. Residues: CASRSLGVAGRTGELFF.

This chain joins TRBV7-8 and TRBJ2-2; 7 bases align to TRBD1. The CDR3 is 16 residues long. The junction had 11 bases not matched to a gene; V was cut back by 5 bases and J by 5 bases. The germline V gene encodes CDR1 SGHVS and CDR2 FQNEAQ. Written as DNA, the CDR3 is TGTGCCAGCAGCCCGAAACCGACAGGGCGTACCGGGGAGCTGTTTTTT. Protein sequence: CASSPKPTGRTGELFF. Full variable domain (missing parts from reference TRBV7-8 and TRBJ2-2): GAGVSQSPRYKVAKRGQDVALRCDPISGHVSLFWYQQALGQGPEFLTYFQNEAQLDKSGLPSDRFFAERPEGSVSTLKIQRTQQEDSAVYLCASSPKPTGRTGELFFGEGSRLTVL.

The chain is built from TRBV29-1 and TRBJ2-6; no definite D call. CDR3 size: 13 residues. CDR1 is SQVTM and CDR2 is ANQGSEA in the germline V gene. Trimming shortened V by 5 bases and J by 0 bases, and 5 bases separated the two germline ends. The CDR3 nucleotides are TGCAGCGTTAGTGCCTCTGGGGCCAACGTCCTGACTTTC. Residues: CSVSASGANVLTF.

This clonotype was observed a handful of times. This sequence joins TRBV4-1 and TRBJ2-2, with TRBD2 matching over 10 bases. Unmatched junction bases numbered 7, after V lost 4 bases and J lost 2 bases. This CDR3 spans 17 amino acids. Germline CDR1 reads MGHRA; CDR2 reads YSYEKL. Here the CDR3 reads CASSRSSGGGNTGELFF. The CDR3 nucleotides are TGCGCCAGCAGCCGGTCAAGCGGGGGGGGCAACACCGGGGAGCTGTTTTTT.

This clonotype was recorded a few times. This chain joins TRBV20-1 and TRBJ2-7; TRBD1 matches at 8 bases. V shed 5 bases, J shed 3 bases, and the junction held 6 bases outside the gene matches. CDR3 length: 13 amino acids. CDR1 DFQATT and CDR2 SNEGSKA come from the germline V gene (reference sequence). The DNA for the CDR3 is TGCAGTGCTTCGGGTGGACAGGGCTACGAGCAGTACTTC. Its translation is CSASGGQGYEQYF.

This clonotype showed up many times. The chain combines TRBV7-9 with TRBJ2-3, with D hard to call. The CDR3 length is 12 residues. Between the trimmed V and J ends, which lost 11 bases and 2 bases, there was a span of 11 bases. Germline V lookup: CDR1 SEHNR, CDR2 FQNEAQ (reference sequence). The chain's CDR3 is CAHPLSTDTQYF. The CDR3, as DNA: TGTGCCCACCCCCTCTCCACAGATACGCAGTATTTT. Full variable domain (remainder filled in from reference TRBV7-9 and TRBJ2-3): DTGVSQNPRHKITKRGQNVTFRCDPISEHNRLYWYRQTLGQGPEFLTYFQNEAQLEKSRLLSDRFSAERPKGSFSTLEIQRTEQGDSAMYLCAHPLSTDTQYFGPGTRLTVL.

This clonotype was seen only a few times. The chain uses TRBV15 and TRBJ1-2; 7 bases are a match to TRBD1. This CDR3 is built from 13 residues. With V trimmed by 11 bases and J by 2 bases, 8 bases remained unmatched. Germline V lookup: CDR1 LNHNV, CDR2 YYDKDF (reference sequence). The CDR3: CAFPGTANYGYTF. CDR3 bases: TGTGCCTTCCCGGGGACAGCAAACTATGGCTACACCTTC.

Many counts were recorded for this clonotype. The rearrangement uses TRBV6-5 and TRBJ2-1; D call uncertain. Deletions cut 6 bases from V and 8 bases from J, with 8 bases between. CDR1 MNHEY and CDR2 SVGAGI come from the germline V gene. The CDR3 has 11 residues. The chain's CDR3 is CASSRADEQFF. The CDR3 region has the DNA TGTGCCAGCAGCCGTGCGGATGAGCAGTTCTTC.

At least ten counts were recorded for this clonotype. The V and J genes are TRBV12-3 or TRBV12-4 and TRBJ2-1; unclear D gene. The CDR3 runs 13 residues. The V end was cut by 1 base, the J end by 9 bases, with 10 bases between. The CDR3 DNA is TGTGCCAGCAGTTTAGGGTTGCTGGGTGAGCAGTTCTTC. Translation gives CASSLGLLGEQFF.

Here the CDR3 DNA reads TGTGCCAGCAGTGAGAAGAAGAAGAATAATGAAAAACTGTTTTTT. Translating gives CASSEKKKNNEKLFF. The rearrangement links TRBV6-1 to TRBJ1-4; D gene unclear. With 3 bases removed from V and 4 bases from J, the gap between germline ends came to 12 bases. Looked up from germline, CDR1 is MNHNS and CDR2 is SASEGT. The CDR3 runs 15 residues.

This clonotype was picked up many times. The CDR3 nucleotides read TGCAGTGCTAGACGGGACCCTAAGGACAATGAGCAGTTCTTC. It yields the protein CSARRDPKDNEQFF. The chain recombines TRBV20-1 with TRBJ2-1; the D gene could be TRBD1 or TRBD2 (5 bases each). Trimming took off 2 bases at V and 5 bases at J, with 13 bases between the two ends. This CDR3 has 14 residues. Germline loops: CDR1 DFQATT, CDR2 SNEGSKA (reference sequence).

This clonotype came up many times. The rearrangement uses TRBV7-9 and TRBJ1-5, with D possibly TRBD1 on 6 matching bases. The CDR3 spans 15 residues. V shed 1 base and J shed 0 bases, with 7 bases lying between them. Germline assignment: CDR1 SEHNR and CDR2 FQNEAQ (reference sequence). The CDR3 spells CASSLGRGSNQPQHF. For the CDR3, the DNA is TGTGCCAGCAGCTTAGGCAGGGGTAGCAATCAGCCCCAGCATTTT. Combining the CDR3 with reference TRBV7-9 and TRBJ1-5 gives the whole variable domain DTGVSQNPRHKITKRGQNVTFRCDPISEHNRLYWYRQTLGQGPEFLTYFQNEAQLEKSRLLSDRFSAERPKGSFSTLEIQRTEQGDSAMYLCASSLGRGSNQPQHFGDGTRLSIL.

This chain connects TRBV7-9 to TRBJ1-4; D uncertain. Germline V gives CDR1 SEHNR, CDR2 FQNEAQ (reference sequence). With 2 bases removed from V and 6 bases from J, the gap between germline ends came to 4 bases. The CDR3 contains 12 residues. CDR3 nucleotides: TGTGCCAGCAGCTTATTTCATGAAAAACTGTTTTTT. Its translation is CASSLFHEKLFF.